This record looks at one T cell receptor beta chain sequence and its context. Its antigen is undetermined. The sample comes from a study of cytomegalovirus exposure and HLA in healthy donors. Study-wide findings and caveats: Per a prior analysis, the majority of TCR beta V segments were productive roughly 87% or roughly 30% of the time. In a later analysis, a genetic analysis reported fewer productive-TCR N-insertions in an Asian-associated ancestry cluster than the cohort average. A later analysis found common viral pathogens apparently linked to several of the most significant clusters.

PCR was performed using 60 Vbeta and 13 Jbeta primers. TCRdb keeps only in-frame clones here, not all; method: immunoSEQ multiplex PCR. The table lists about 150,000 clones, approximately 70% of them singletons. V dropped 0 bases and J dropped 2 bases, with 7 bases sitting between them. The germline gives CDR1 SEHNR, CDR2 FQNEAQ (reference sequence). The CDR3 totals 14 residues. Sequencing was carried out using PBMCs. The sequence came from a woman aged 60-70 years in good health and CMV-seropositive. The chain recombines TRBV7-9 with TRBJ1-1, with D uncertain. Written as DNA, the CDR3 is TGTGCCAGCAGCTTAGCCAGGCCCAACACTGAAGCTTTCTTT. Translating gives CASSLARPNTEAFF.